This T cell receptor (beta chain) comes out of a study of long-term antiretroviral therapy in people with HIV. Survey-level resolution applied to immunoSEQ assay v3.0. The protocol was immunoSEQ multiplex PCR, while the TCRdb copy is restricted to in-frame clones and leaves out a portion. Among 20,000 to 30,000 clones, roughly 86% were seen once, and the ten largest hold approximately 3.9%. Germline V lookup: CDR1 MNHNY, CDR2 SVGAGI (reference sequence). This CDR3 spans 13 amino acids. V was cut by 3 bases and J by 7 bases, with 12 bases left in between. Two or more post-ART PBMC samples, plus at least one pre-ART sample, were available for each donor. Each participant with HIV received care in the United States.

This sequence joins TRBV6-6 and TRBJ1-1, with D hard to call. This sample comprised unsorted PBMCs, obtained 1.9 years after starting antiretroviral therapy. The clonotype comes from a woman in her 30s with HIV. CDR3 bases: TGTGCCAGCAGTTATGGTATTGGAGGTGAAGCTTTCTTT. Residues: CASSYGIGGEAFF.